These T cell receptor beta chains were read from a single sample in a study of T-cell reconstitution after alpha-beta-depleted transplantation in children. MiXCR was run by TCRdb on the PCR reads, yielding one entry per CDR3 protein. Of fewer than 750,000 distinct CDR3 sequences in the sample, around 23% were seen once. Material: PBMCs, mostly from graft donor cells, obtained 360 days after TCRalphabeta/CD19-depleted stem cell transplant. The receptors come from a boy younger than two who had a stem cell transplant for acute myeloid leukemia, so the T cells may come from the graft donor. CDR3s include the opening cysteine and the closing phenylalanine or tryptophan.

j_call: TRBJ2-5; v_call: TRBV12-3/TRBV12-4; cdr3_length: 15; cdr3_aa: CASCYRDRGQETQYF
j_call: TRBJ2-6; v_call: TRBV12-3/TRBV12-4; cdr3_length: 15; cdr3_aa: CASRDQISGANVLTF
j_call: TRBJ1-2; v_call: TRBV6-5; cdr3_length: 11; cdr3_aa: CASRDMWGYTF
j_call: TRBJ2-1; v_call: TRBV5-6; cdr3_length: 16; cdr3_aa: CASSLYPGRATGEQFF
j_call: TRBJ1-1; v_call: TRBV7-9; cdr3_length: 15; cdr3_aa: CASSLEDRERTEAFF
j_call: TRBJ2-2; v_call: TRBV20-1; cdr3_length: 14; cdr3_aa: CSARGGRGTGELFF
j_call: TRBJ2-5; v_call: TRBV6-5; cdr3_length: 15; cdr3_aa: CASSWEGDGQETQYF
j_call: TRBJ2-7; v_call: TRBV7-2; cdr3_length: 14; cdr3_aa: CASSLGRDHYEQYF
j_call: TRBJ2-1; v_call: TRBV7-3; cdr3_length: 15; cdr3_aa: CASSFGQRPDNEQFF
j_call: TRBJ2-3; v_call: TRBV6-6; cdr3_length: 13; cdr3_aa: CASTGDTTDTQYF
j_call: TRBJ2-5; v_call: TRBV5-5; cdr3_length: 15; cdr3_aa: CASSLGSYLQETQYF
j_call: TRBJ2-5; v_call: TRBV5-6; cdr3_length: 15; cdr3_aa: CASSFVQAGGETQYF
j_call: TRBJ2-7; v_call: TRBV20-1; cdr3_length: 13; cdr3_aa: CSARDPSDYEQYF
j_call: TRBJ1-1; v_call: TRBV30; cdr3_length: 14; cdr3_aa: CAWSVRAGDTEAFF
j_call: TRBJ1-5; v_call: TRBV29-1; cdr3_length: 15; cdr3_aa: CSVEDGQGGNQPQHF
j_call: TRBJ1-1; v_call: TRBV20-1; cdr3_length: 14; cdr3_aa: CSASRGWVNTEAFF
j_call: TRBJ1-1; v_call: TRBV27; cdr3_length: 18; cdr3_aa: CAISLSWDRVLAGTEAFF
j_call: TRBJ2-2; v_call: TRBV27; cdr3_length: 14; cdr3_aa: CASSSTVPSGELFF
j_call: TRBJ2-3; v_call: TRBV5-1; cdr3_length: 15; cdr3_aa: CASSLDRRTWDTQYF
j_call: TRBJ2-4; v_call: TRBV5-6; cdr3_length: 13; cdr3_aa: CASRRTGSKGQYF
j_call: TRBJ1-5; v_call: TRBV20-1; cdr3_length: 15; cdr3_aa: CSARESSPSGQPQHF
j_call: TRBJ2-3; v_call: TRBV24-1; cdr3_length: 16; cdr3_aa: CATSVGPAGSTDTQYF
j_call: TRBJ2-1; v_call: TRBV7-2; cdr3_length: 15; cdr3_aa: CASSSRTGVVAEQFF
j_call: TRBJ2-1; v_call: TRBV29-1; cdr3_length: 11; cdr3_aa: CSGADYNEQFF
j_call: TRBJ1-2; v_call: TRBV9; cdr3_length: 12; cdr3_aa: CASSVDRNGYTF
j_call: TRBJ2-1; v_call: TRBV5-1; cdr3_length: 18; cdr3_aa: CASSLEVGTSGGRIEQFF
j_call: TRBJ2-2; v_call: TRBV6-2/TRBV6-3; cdr3_length: 15; cdr3_aa: CASSLDRGRTGELFF
j_call: TRBJ2-3; v_call: TRBV12-3/TRBV12-4; cdr3_length: 16; cdr3_aa: CASSLAGGVTTDTQYF
j_call: TRBJ2-5; v_call: TRBV20-1; cdr3_length: 13; cdr3_aa: CSARADHSETQYF
j_call: TRBJ2-1; v_call: TRBV20-1; cdr3_length: 15; cdr3_aa: CCARGTGRTNNEQFF
j_call: TRBJ2-3; v_call: TRBV7-9; cdr3_length: 16; cdr3_aa: CASSSGTSGARDTQYF
j_call: TRBJ2-3; v_call: TRBV6-4; cdr3_length: 15; cdr3_aa: CASHRLLPLTDTQYF